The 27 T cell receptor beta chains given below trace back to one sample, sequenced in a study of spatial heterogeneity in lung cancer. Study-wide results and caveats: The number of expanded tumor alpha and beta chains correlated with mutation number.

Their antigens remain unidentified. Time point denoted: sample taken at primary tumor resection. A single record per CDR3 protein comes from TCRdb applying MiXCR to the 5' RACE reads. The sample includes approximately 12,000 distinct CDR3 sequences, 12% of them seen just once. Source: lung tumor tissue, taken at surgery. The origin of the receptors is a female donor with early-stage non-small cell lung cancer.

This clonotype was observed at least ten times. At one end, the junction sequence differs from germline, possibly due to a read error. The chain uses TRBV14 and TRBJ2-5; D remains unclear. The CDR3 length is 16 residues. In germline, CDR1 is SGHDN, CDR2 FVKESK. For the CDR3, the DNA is TGTGCCAGCAGCCAAGCTATAAGGGTAAACCAGGAGACCCAGTACTTC. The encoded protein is CASSQAIRVNQETQYF.

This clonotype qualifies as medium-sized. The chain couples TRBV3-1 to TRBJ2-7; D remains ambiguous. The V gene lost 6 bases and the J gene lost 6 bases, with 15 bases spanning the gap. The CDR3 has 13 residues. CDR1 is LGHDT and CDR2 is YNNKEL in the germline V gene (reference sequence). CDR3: CASSPGYRAEQYF. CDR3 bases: TGTGCCAGCAGTCCAGGCTATCGGGCCGAGCAGTACTTC.

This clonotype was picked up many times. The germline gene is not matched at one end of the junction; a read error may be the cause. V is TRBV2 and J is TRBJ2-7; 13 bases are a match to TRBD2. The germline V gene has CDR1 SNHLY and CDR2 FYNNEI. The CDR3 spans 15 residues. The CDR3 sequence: CASREGTSGEYEQYF. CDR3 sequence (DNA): TGTGCCAGCAGAGAAGGGACTAGCGGGGAATACGAGCAGTACTTC. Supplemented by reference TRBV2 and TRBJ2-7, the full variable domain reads EPEVTQTPSHQVTQMGQEVILRCVPISNHLYFYWYRQILGQKVEFLVSFYNNEISEKSEIFDDQFSVERPDGSNFTLKIRSTKLEDSAMYFCASREGTSGEYEQYFGPGTRLTVT.

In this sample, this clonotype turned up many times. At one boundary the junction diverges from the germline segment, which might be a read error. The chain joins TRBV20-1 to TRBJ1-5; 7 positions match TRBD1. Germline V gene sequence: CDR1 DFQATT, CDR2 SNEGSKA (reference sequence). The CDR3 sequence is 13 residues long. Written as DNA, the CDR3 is TGCAGCGCTAAGGGGGCCGGCGGTCAGCCCCAGCATTTT. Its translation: CSAKGAGGQPQHF.

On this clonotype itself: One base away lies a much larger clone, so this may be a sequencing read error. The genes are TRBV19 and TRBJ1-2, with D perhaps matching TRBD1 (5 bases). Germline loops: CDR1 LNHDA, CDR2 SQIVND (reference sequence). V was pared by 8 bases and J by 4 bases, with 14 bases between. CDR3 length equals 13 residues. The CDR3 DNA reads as TGTGCCAGTCGACAGCTAGCTGCCTATGGCTACACCTTC. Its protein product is CASRQLAAYGYTF.

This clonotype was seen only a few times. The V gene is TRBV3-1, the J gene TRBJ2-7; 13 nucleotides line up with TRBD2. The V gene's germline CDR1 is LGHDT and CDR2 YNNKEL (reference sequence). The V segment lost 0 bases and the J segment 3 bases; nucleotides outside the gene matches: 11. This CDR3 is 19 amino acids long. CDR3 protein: CASSQDLFGLAGASYEQYF. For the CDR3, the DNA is TGTGCCAGCAGCCAAGATCTTTTTGGACTAGCGGGGGCTAGCTACGAGCAGTACTTC.

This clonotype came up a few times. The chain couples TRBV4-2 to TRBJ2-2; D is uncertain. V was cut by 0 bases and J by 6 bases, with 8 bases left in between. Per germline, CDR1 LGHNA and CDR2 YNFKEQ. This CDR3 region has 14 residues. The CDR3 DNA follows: TGTGCCAGCAGCCAAGATCGATCGTCCGGGGAGCTGTTTTTT. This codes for CASSQDRSSGELFF.

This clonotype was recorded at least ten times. CDR3 loop: CASSSRTRAEETQYF. In DNA, the CDR3 is TGTGCCAGCTCATCCAGGACCAGGGCCGAAGAGACCCAGTACTTC. The V gene is TRBV18, the J gene TRBJ2-5; possibly TRBD1 for D (5 bases). Germline CDR1 is KGHSH and CDR2 is LQKENI. This CDR3 is built from 15 residues. V was clipped by 5 bases and J by 3 bases, with 16 bases between them.

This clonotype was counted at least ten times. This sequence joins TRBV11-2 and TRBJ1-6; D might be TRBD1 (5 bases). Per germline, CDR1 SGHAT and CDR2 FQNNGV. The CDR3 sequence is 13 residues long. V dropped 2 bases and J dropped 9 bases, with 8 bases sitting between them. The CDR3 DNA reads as TGTGCCAGCAGCTTACAGGGCACTTCACCCCTCCACTTT. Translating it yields CASSLQGTSPLHF. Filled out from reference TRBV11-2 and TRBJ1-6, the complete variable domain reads EAGVAQSPRYKIIEKRQSVAFWCNPISGHATLYWYQQILGQGPKLLIQFQNNGVVDDSQLPKDRFSAERLKGVDSTLKIQPAKLEDSAVYLCASSLQGTSPLHFGNGTRLTVT.

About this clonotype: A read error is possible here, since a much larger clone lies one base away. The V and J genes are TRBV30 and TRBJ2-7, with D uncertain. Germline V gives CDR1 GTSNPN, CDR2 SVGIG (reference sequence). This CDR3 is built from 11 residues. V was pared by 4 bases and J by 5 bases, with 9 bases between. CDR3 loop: CAWTKANEQYF. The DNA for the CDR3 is TGTGCCTGGACGAAAGCGAACGAGCAGTACTTC.

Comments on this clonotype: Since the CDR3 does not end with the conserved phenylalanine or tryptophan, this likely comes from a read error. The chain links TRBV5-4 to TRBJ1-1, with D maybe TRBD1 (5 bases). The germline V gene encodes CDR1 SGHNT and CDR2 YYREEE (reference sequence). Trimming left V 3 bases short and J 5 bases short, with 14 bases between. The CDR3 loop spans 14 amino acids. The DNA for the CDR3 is TGTGCCAGCAGCTCCAGGGAGCTATGGACTGAAGCTTTCTTA. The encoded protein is CASSSRELWTEAFL.

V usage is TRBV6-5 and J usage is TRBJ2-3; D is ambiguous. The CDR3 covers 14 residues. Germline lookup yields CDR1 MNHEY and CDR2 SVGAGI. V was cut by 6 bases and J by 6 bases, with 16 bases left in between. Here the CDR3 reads CASRIGPERDTQYF. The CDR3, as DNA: TGTGCCAGCAGGATCGGACCCGAAAGGGATACGCAGTATTTT.

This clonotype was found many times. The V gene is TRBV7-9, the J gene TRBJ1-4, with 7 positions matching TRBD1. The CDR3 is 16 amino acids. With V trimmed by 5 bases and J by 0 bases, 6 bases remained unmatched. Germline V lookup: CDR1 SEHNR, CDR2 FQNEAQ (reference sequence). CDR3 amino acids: CASSVDRVPTNEKLFF. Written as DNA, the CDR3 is TGTGCCAGCAGCGTCGACAGGGTGCCAACTAATGAAAAACTGTTTTTT.

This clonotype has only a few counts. The CDR3 here is CASSFTPSSYEQYF. CDR3 sequence (DNA): TGTGCCAGCAGTTTTACCCCTAGCTCCTACGAGCAGTACTTC. This rearrangement joins TRBV27 to TRBJ2-7; D remains unclear. Germline-derived CDR1 and CDR2 are MNHEY and SMNVEV (reference sequence). The V gene lost 3 bases and the J gene lost 0 bases, with 9 bases spanning the gap. This CDR3 is 14 amino acids long.

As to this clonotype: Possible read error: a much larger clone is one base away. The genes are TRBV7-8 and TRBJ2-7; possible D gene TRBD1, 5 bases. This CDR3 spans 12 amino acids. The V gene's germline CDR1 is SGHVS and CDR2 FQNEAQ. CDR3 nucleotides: TGTGTCAGCAGCTTAGGACATTACGAGCAGTACTTC. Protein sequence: CVSSLGHYEQYF.

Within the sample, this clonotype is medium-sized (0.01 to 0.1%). CDR3 sequence: CASSPLQGTGELFF. The CDR3 DNA is TGTGCCAGTAGTCCCCTACAGGGCACCGGGGAGCTGTTTTTT. The genes are TRBV19 and TRBJ2-2, with D tentatively TRBD1 (6 bases). Germline-derived CDR1 and CDR2 are LNHDA and SQIVND (reference sequence). The CDR3 runs 14 residues. Trimming took off 5 bases at V and 4 bases at J, with 11 bases between the two ends. Looking up the rest from reference TRBV19 and TRBJ2-2 gives the full variable domain: DGGITQSPKYLFRKEGQNVTLSCEQNLNHDAMYWYRQDPGQGLRLIYYSQIVNDFQKGDIAEGYSVSREKKESFPLTVTSAQKNPTAFYLCASSPLQGTGELFFGEGSRLTVL.

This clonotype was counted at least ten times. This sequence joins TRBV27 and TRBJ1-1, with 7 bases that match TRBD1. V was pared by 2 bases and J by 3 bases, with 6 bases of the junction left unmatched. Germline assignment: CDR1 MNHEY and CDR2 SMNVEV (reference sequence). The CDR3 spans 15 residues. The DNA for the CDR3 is TGTGCCAGCAGTTTAGGAGTAGGGGGCGACACTGAAGCTTTCTTT. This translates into CASSLGVGGDTEAFF.

CDR3 protein: CASSPTLGTGAYEQYF. The CDR3 coding sequence is TGCGCCAGCAGCCCGACTCTGGGGACGGGAGCCTACGAGCAGTACTTC. The chain joins TRBV5-1 to TRBJ2-7; possible D gene TRBD2, 6 bases. CDR1 and CDR2 (germline): SGHRS, YFSETQ. Between the trimmed V and J ends, which lost 4 bases and 2 bases, there was a span of 19 bases. This CDR3 is built from 16 residues.

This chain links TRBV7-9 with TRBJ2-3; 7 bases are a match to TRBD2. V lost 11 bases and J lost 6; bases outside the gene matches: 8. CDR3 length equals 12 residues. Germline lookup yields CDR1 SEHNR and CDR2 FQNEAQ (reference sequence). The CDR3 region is CAARGVADTQYF. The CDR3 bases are TGTGCCGCTCGGGGGGTAGCGGATACGCAGTATTTT.

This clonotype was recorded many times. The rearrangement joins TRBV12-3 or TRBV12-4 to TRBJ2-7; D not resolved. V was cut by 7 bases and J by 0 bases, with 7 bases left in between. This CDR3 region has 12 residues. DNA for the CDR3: TGTGCCAGCAAAGAAAGCTCCTACGAGCAGTACTTC. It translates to CASKESSYEQYF.

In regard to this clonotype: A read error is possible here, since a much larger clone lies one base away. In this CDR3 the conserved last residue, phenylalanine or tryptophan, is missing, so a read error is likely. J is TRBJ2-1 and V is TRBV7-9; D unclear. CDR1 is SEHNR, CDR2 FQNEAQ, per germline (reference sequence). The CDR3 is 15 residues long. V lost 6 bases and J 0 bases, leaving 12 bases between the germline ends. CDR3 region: CASRLRGSSYNEQFL. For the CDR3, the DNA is TGTGCCAGCAGATTGAGAGGTAGCTCCTACAATGAGCAGTTCCTC.

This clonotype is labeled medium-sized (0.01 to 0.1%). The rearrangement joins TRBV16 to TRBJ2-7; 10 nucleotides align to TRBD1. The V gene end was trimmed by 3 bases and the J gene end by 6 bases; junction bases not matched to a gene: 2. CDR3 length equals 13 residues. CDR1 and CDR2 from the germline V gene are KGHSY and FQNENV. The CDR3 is CASSHGQGGEQYF. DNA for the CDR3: TGTGCCAGCAGCCACGGACAGGGGGGCGAGCAGTACTTC.

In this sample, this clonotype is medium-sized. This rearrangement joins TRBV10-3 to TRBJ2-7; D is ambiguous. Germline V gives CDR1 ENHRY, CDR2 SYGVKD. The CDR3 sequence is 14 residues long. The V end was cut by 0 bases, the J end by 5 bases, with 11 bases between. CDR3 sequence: CAISESGKRHEQYF. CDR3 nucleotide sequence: TGTGCCATCAGTGAGTCTGGAAAGCGCCACGAGCAGTACTTC.

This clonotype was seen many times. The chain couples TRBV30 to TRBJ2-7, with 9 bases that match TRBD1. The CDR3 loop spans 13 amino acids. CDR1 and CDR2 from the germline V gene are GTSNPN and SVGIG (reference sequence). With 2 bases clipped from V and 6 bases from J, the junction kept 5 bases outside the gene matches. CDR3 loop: CAWSRGTGLEQYF. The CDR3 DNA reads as TGTGCCTGGAGTAGGGGGACAGGGCTCGAGCAGTACTTC.

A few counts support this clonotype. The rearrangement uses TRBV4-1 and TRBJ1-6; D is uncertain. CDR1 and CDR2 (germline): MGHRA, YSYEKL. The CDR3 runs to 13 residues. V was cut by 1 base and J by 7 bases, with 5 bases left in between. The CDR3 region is CASSQVANSPLHF. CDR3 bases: TGCGCCAGCAGCCAAGTCGCGAATTCACCCCTCCACTTT.

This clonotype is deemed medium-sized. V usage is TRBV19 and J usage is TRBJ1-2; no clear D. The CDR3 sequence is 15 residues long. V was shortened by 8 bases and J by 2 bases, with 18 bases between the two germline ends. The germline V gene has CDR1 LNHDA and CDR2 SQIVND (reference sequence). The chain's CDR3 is CASHHGTEGNYGYTF. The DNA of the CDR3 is TGTGCCAGTCATCACGGAACAGAAGGGAACTATGGCTACACCTTC.

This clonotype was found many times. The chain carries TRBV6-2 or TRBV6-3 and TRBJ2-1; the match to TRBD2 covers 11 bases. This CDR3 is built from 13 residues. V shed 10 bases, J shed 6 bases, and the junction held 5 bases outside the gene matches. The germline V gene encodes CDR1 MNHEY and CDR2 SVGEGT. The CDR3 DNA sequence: TGTGCCATCCGGACTAGCGGGTTCAATGAGCAGTTCTTC. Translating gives CAIRTSGFNEQFF.